This is a list of T cell receptor beta chains from one sample in a study of T cells in Graves' hyperthyroidism and ophthalmopathy. Each CDR3 protein is one row after TCRdb ran MiXCR on the multiplex PCR reads. Of 600,000 or so distinct CDR3 sequences listed, more than 13% are singletons. Sequencing was carried out using blood. Every receptor here comes from a woman aged 18-29 years with Graves' ophthalmopathy. Both conserved end residues are part of each CDR3. Each record gives: D gene, CDR3 length, J gene, clone size, V gene, CDR3 DNA, CDR3 protein. The D gene is left open where the match is weak. Some rows mark clone size as missing; the rest say once, few, many or name a class of expanded clone.

TRBD1 16 TRBJ2-7 many TRBV28 TGTGCCAGCAGTTTAACCTCACAGGGGGCGCAGGGCGAGCAGTACTTC CASSLTSQGAQGEQYF
TRBD2 18 TRBJ2-3 - TRBV9 TGTGCCAGCAGCGTCGCCGAGACTAGCGGATTACGCACAGATACGCAGTATTTT CASSVAETSGLRTDTQYF
TRBD2 14 TRBJ2-3 - TRBV11-2 TGTGCCAGCAGCTTAGATTCCGGGACTAGTACGCAGTATTTT CASSLDSGTSTQYF
- 15 TRBJ2-3 many TRBV6-1 TGTGCCAGCACCCCGAGGACTGCTAGCACAGATACGCAGTATTTT CASTPRTASTDTQYF
- 19 TRBJ1-5 many TRBV12-3/TRBV12-4 TGTGCCAGCAGTTTAGAGGGGGGGACTGCCGGACAATGGAGGCAGCCCCAGCATTTT CASSLEGGTAGQWRQPQHF
TRBD1 12 TRBJ1-2 many TRBV30 TGTGCCTGGATAACAGGGGGTTATGGCTACACCTTC CAWITGGYGYTF
- 15 TRBJ2-1 - TRBV15 TGTACCACCAGCAGAGGAACGGCGCCTTACAATGAGCAGTTCTTC CTTSRGTAPYNEQFF
TRBD1 14 TRBJ1-6 few TRBV12-3/TRBV12-4 TGTGCCAGCAGTCGACAGGGGTCTACGACACCCCTCCACTTT CASSRQGSTTPLHF
TRBD1 17 TRBJ1-5 many TRBV12-3/TRBV12-4 TGTGCCAGCAGTCGCATAATCCAGGGGGGCTTAAATCAGCCCCAGCATTTT CASSRIIQGGLNQPQHF
TRBD1 15 TRBJ1-1 few TRBV19 TGTGCCAGTAGTATAACTCGGACAGGCTTCACTGAAGCTTTCTTT CASSITRTGFTEAFF
TRBD1 15 TRBJ2-1 - TRBV20-1 TGCAGTGCTTCCCCGGGACAGGGGGGTGGCAATGAGCAGTTCTTC CSASPGQGGGNEQFF
TRBD1 16 TRBJ2-7 many TRBV6-5 TGTGCCAGCAGTTACGGGGGGGGGACAGGGTCCTACGAGCAGTACTTC CASSYGGGTGSYEQYF
- 16 TRBJ1-4 - TRBV11-2 TGTGCCAGCAGCTTCGGAAATTACCTAACTAATGAAAAACTGTTTTTT CASSFGNYLTNEKLFF
- 15 TRBJ1-5 many TRBV4-1 TGCGCCAGCAGAAGACAGTATTCTAGCAATCAGCCCCAGCATTTT CASRRQYSSNQPQHF
TRBD2 17 TRBJ2-1 many TRBV3-1 TGTGCCAGCAGCCCCGATCTCGGGGGGGCCACATACAATGAGCAGTTCTTC CASSPDLGGATYNEQFF
- 15 TRBJ1-2 few TRBV6-1 TGTGCCAGCAGTTACTACCTAGAAGCTAACTATGGCTACACCTTC CASSYYLEANYGYTF
TRBD2 18 TRBJ2-4 many TRBV3-1 TGTGCCAGCAGCCAAGGGAGAGTTCGGCGGGAGGGTAGGAACATTCAGTACTTC CASSQGRVRREGRNIQYF
- 16 TRBJ1-5 - TRBV4-1 TGCGCCAGCAGCCAAGGAAGACTTCTGGTGAAGCGGCCCCAGCATTTT CASSQGRLLVKRPQHF
- 12 TRBJ1-1 many TRBV12-3/TRBV12-4 TGTGCCAGCAGCCCCAGGGCCACTGAAGCTTTCTTT CASSPRATEAFF
- 16 TRBJ2-1 many TRBV7-6 TGTGCCAGCAGCTTAGAGGGATCAAGCTCCTACAATGAGCAGTTCTTC CASSLEGSSSYNEQFF
TRBD2 15 TRBJ2-3 many TRBV11-1 TGTGCCAGCAGCCCTAGCGGTTCGCTATCAGATACGCAGTATTTT CASSPSGSLSDTQYF
TRBD1 17 TRBJ1-5 - TRBV6-1 TGTGCCAGCAGGACTTCGCCATCAGGGGGACGCAATCAGCCCCAGCATTTT CASRTSPSGGRNQPQHF
- 17 TRBJ1-3 - TRBV27 TGTGCCAGCAGTTTATCGTGGACAGCCTACTCTGGAAACACCATATATTTT CASSLSWTAYSGNTIYF
TRBD2 16 TRBJ2-1 - TRBV29-1 TGCAGCGTTGAATACCCGGGGTGGCGGGGGGGGGATGAGCAGTTCTTC CSVEYPGWRGGDEQFF
- 13 TRBJ2-1 many TRBV6-2/TRBV6-3 TGTGCCAGCAGTTACTATTCTAGCAATGAGCAGTTCTTC CASSYYSSNEQFF
- 19 TRBJ2-5 few TRBV19 TGTGCCAGTAGTATAGGGTATGGTCGAGTAGTCTCCATTGGGGAGACCCAGTACTTC CASSIGYGRVVSIGETQYF
- 16 TRBJ1-2 many TRBV7-3 TGTGCCAGCAGCTTAGGGGGCGGGGACCTCGACTATGGCTACACCTTC CASSLGGGDLDYGYTF
TRBD1 14 TRBJ2-7 many TRBV6-5 TGTGCCAGCAGTTACGTCGGGACAGGGCGAGAGCAGTACTTC CASSYVGTGREQYF
- 13 TRBJ1-1 many TRBV27 TGTGCCAGCAGTTTATCGGCGGCAGGGGTGGCTTTCTTT CASSLSAAGVAFF
TRBD1 15 TRBJ1-1 many TRBV6-1 TGTGCCAGCAGTGCAGGACAGGCTGACAACACTGAAGCTTTCTTT CASSAGQADNTEAFF
- 14 TRBJ1-1 few TRBV6-1 TGTGCCAGCGGACCGGTTTCCATGAACACTGAAGCTTTCTTT CASGPVSMNTEAFF
- 16 TRBJ2-7 many TRBV6-1 TGTGCCAGCAACGTAGCGGAAAGGGCGGGATACTACGAGCAGTACTTC CASNVAERAGYYEQYF
TRBD1 13 TRBJ1-5 few TRBV29-1 TGCAGCGTTGCGAGGGGGCCTAATCAGCCCCAGCATTTT CSVARGPNQPQHF
- 14 TRBJ2-7 many TRBV19 TGTGCCAGTAGTATAGGAGGGGCAACGGGCGAGCAGTACTTC CASSIGGATGEQYF
TRBD2 16 TRBJ2-7 few TRBV20-1 TGCAGTGCTAGAGCTCCAACTAGCGGGAGGGTATACGAGCAGTACTTC CSARAPTSGRVYEQYF
- 14 TRBJ1-4 many TRBV12-3/TRBV12-4 TGTGCCAGCAGGCCGGGGGCGGCGGGTGGAAAACTGTTTTTT CASRPGAAGGKLFF
- 17 TRBJ2-3 many TRBV11-3 TGTGCCAGCAGCTTGGGACTAGGGACAGGCAGCACAGATACGCAGTATTTT CASSLGLGTGSTDTQYF
- 14 TRBJ2-5 many TRBV5-1 TGCGCCAGCAGCTTGGGACAGCCGCAAGAGACCCAGTACTTC CASSLGQPQETQYF
TRBD1 16 TRBJ1-5 - TRBV19 TGTGCCAGTAGTACCGGGACAGGTGTTCGCAATCAGCCCCAGCATTTT CASSTGTGVRNQPQHF
TRBD2 15 TRBJ2-3 many TRBV7-2 TGTGCCAGCAGCTTACTAGCGGGAATGGCAGATACGCAGTATTTT CASSLLAGMADTQYF
- 19 TRBJ2-3 many TRBV15 TGTGCCACCAGCAGAGATCCCTCTGGTTTGGCGGATTACACAGATACGCAGTATTTT CATSRDPSGLADYTDTQYF
- 13 TRBJ2-7 many TRBV11-2 TGTGCCAGCAGCTTAGCTCGGCCGGGCGAGCAGTACTTC CASSLARPGEQYF
TRBD1 16 TRBJ2-1 many TRBV2 TGTGCCAGCAGTGAACAGGGGGCCTCATTAGGAAATGAGCAGTTCTTC CASSEQGASLGNEQFF
- 15 TRBJ2-7 many TRBV20-1 TGCAGTGCTAGAACCCCGAGGCTCCATGGATACGAGCAGTACTTC CSARTPRLHGYEQYF
- 16 TRBJ1-5 many TRBV6-2/TRBV6-3 TGTGCCAGCAGTTCTCCCGGGACCCCCGTCGGGCAGCCCCAGCATTTT CASSSPGTPVGQPQHF
- 15 TRBJ1-6 - TRBV6-9 TGTGCCAGCAGTTACCTCGGGGGCCCAAATTCACCCCTCCACTTT CASSYLGGPNSPLHF
TRBD2 19 TRBJ2-1 few TRBV20-1 TGCAGTGCTAGAGATAACGGACTAGCGGGGAGAAGCTTCCACAATGAGCAGTTCTTC CSARDNGLAGRSFHNEQFF
- 13 TRBJ2-1 - TRBV4-2 TGTGCCAGCAGCCAGGCTGTGGGGAATGAGCAGTTCTTC CASSQAVGNEQFF
- 12 TRBJ2-7 few TRBV6-1 TGTGCCAGCAGTAGAAGCGTCGACGAGCAGTACTTC CASSRSVDEQYF
TRBD2 15 TRBJ2-1 many TRBV2 TGTGCCAGCAGCGGGACTAGCGGGTTTGACAATGAGCAGTTCTTC CASSGTSGFDNEQFF
- 16 TRBJ2-3 - TRBV16 TGTGCCAGCAGCCAAACACCCGGGGCCACCACAGATACGCAGTATTTT CASSQTPGATTDTQYF
TRBD1 16 TRBJ1-5 many TRBV20-1 TGCAGTGCTAGAGATCAGATCAGGGGGTCAAATCAGCCCCAGCATTTT CSARDQIRGSNQPQHF
- 16 TRBJ2-7 many TRBV28 TGTGCCAGCAGTCTACCGCCGAGGAAGAGCTCCTACGAGCAGTACTTC CASSLPPRKSSYEQYF
- 15 TRBJ2-7 many TRBV2 TGTGCCAGCAGTGATGAACTAACCTCGGGAACCGAGCAGTACTTC CASSDELTSGTEQYF
TRBD1 14 TRBJ1-5 many TRBV2 TGTGCCAGCAGCGTACAGGGGTCCGATCAGCCCCAGCATTTT CASSVQGSDQPQHF
- 16 TRBJ2-5 many TRBV28 TGTGCCAGCAGTTTGGGCGGGTCCATGCCTCAAGAGACCCAGTACTTC CASSLGGSMPQETQYF